The clone carrying this T cell receptor beta chain was detected only once. The data were produced by immunoSEQ multiplex PCR, yet TCRdb's version contains in-frame clones alone and is incomplete. Among fewer than 35,000 clones listed, 79% were seen once. The data are from a study of T cells in narcolepsy. The origin of this receptor is a human donor with narcolepsy. Input material: CD45RA- memory CD4+ T cells from PBMCs.

Written as DNA, the CDR3 is TGCGCCAGCAGCCAAGAGGACGGAAACTATGGCTACACCTTC. Translation gives CASSQEDGNYGYTF. The J gene is TRBJ1-2, the V gene TRBV4-3; D is unresolved. The ends were cut back, 0 bases at V and 2 bases at J, with 7 bases in the middle. Germline loops: CDR1 LGHNA, CDR2 YSLEER. The CDR3 has 14 amino acids.